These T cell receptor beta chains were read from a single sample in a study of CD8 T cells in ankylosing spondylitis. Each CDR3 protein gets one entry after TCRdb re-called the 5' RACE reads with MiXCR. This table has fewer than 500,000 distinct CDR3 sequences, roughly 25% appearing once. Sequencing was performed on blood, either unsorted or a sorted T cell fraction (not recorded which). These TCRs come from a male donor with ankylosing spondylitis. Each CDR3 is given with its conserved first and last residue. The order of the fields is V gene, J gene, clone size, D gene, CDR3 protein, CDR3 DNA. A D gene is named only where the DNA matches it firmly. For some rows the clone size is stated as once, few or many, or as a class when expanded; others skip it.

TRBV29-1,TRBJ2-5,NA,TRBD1,CSAGTARETQYF,TGCAGCGCTGGGACAGCCCGGGAGACCCAGTACTTC
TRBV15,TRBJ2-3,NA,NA,CATSTGVIPDTQYF,TGTGCCACCAGCACGGGTGTGATCCCAGATACGCAGTATTTT
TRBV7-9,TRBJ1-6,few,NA,CASSSRDRDSPLHF,TGTGCCAGCAGCTCCCGGGACCGAGATTCACCCCTCCACTTT
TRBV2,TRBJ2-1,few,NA,CASSEEEGFNNEQFF,TGTGCCAGCAGTGAAGAGGAGGGGTTTAACAATGAGCAGTTCTTC
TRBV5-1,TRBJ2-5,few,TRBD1,CASSPGTGYETQYF,TGCGCCAGCAGCCCTGGGACAGGGTATGAGACCCAGTACTTC
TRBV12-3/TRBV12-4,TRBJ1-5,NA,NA,CASRQNGYQPQHF,TGTGCCAGCAGACAAAATGGATATCAGCCCCAGCATTTT
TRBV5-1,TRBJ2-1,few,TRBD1,CASSPGQGINNEQFF,TGCGCCAGCAGCCCGGGACAGGGAATAAACAATGAGCAGTTCTTC
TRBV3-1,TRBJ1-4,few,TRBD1,CASSHGTGELNEKLFF,TGTGCCAGCAGCCACGGGACAGGGGAACTTAATGAAAAACTGTTTTTT
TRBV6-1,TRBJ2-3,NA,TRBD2,CASRGTENLAGASDTQYF,TGTGCCAGCAGAGGGACAGAGAATCTAGCGGGAGCATCAGATACGCAGTATTTT
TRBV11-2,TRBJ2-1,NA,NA,CASSPRLDTQTYNEQFF,TGTGCCAGCAGCCCCAGGCTAGACACCCAGACCTACAATGAGCAGTTCTTC
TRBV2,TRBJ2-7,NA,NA,CASSESLVYF,TGTGCCAGCAGTGAAAGTCTTGTTTACTTC
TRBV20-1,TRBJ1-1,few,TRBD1,CSALRDSLIWRAFF,TGCAGTGCTCTCCGGGACAGTCTGATCTGGCGGGCTTTCTTT
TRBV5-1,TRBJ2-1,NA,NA,CASSLVLAGSYNEQFF,TGCGCCAGCAGCTTGGTCTTGGCGGGCTCCTACAATGAGCAGTTCTTC
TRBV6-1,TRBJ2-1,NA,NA,CASSEDPPSSYNEQFF,TGTGCCAGCAGTGAAGACCCCCCCAGCTCCTACAATGAGCAGTTCTTC
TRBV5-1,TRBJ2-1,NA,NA,CASSLVGGPTQEEQFF,TGCGCCAGCAGCTTGGTTGGGGGACCCACCCAGGAGGAGCAGTTCTTC
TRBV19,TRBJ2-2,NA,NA,CASTTSGSGELFF,TGTGCCAGTACAACCAGCGGGTCCGGGGAGCTGTTTTTT
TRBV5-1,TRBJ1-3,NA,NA,CASSTEGWDTIYF,TGCGCCAGCAGCACGGAGGGTTGGGACACCATATATTTT
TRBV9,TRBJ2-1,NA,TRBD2,CASSVLSGRGYNEQFF,TGTGCCAGCAGCGTCTTAAGCGGGAGAGGGTACAATGAGCAGTTCTTC
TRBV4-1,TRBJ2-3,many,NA,CASSPQRTQSTDTQYF,TGCGCCAGCAGCCCCCAAAGGACTCAAAGCACAGATACGCAGTATTTT
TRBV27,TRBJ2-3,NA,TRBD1,CASKLRGGQGRTDTQYF,TGTGCCAGCAAACTTCGAGGGGGACAGGGTCGCACAGATACGCAGTATTTT
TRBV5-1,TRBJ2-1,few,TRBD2,CASSLAATSGKLNEQFF,TGCGCCAGCAGCTTGGCCGCTACTAGCGGGAAGCTAAATGAGCAGTTCTTC
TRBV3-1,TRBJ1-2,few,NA,CASSQEGQGHGYTF,TGTGCCAGCAGCCAAGAGGGTCAGGGGCATGGCTACACCTTC
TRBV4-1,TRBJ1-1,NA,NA,CASSRYHSGHLGTEAFF,TGCGCCAGCAGCCGCTACCACTCAGGACACCTGGGGACTGAAGCTTTCTTT
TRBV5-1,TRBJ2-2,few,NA,CASSPEGTPDTGELFF,TGCGCCAGCAGCCCGGAGGGGACGCCGGACACCGGGGAGCTGTTTTTT
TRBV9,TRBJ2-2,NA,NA,CASSVGLNTGELFF,TGTGCCAGCAGCGTAGGCCTGAACACCGGGGAGCTGTTTTTT
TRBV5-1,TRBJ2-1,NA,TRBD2,CASSFTSGWSYNEQFF,TGCGCCAGCAGCTTTACTAGCGGGTGGTCCTACAATGAGCAGTTCTTC
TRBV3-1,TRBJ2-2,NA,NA,CASSRVSNTGELFF,TGTGCCAGCAGCCGCGTTTCGAACACCGGGGAGCTGTTTTTT
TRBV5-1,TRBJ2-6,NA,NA,CASSLRDSGANVLTF,TGCGCCAGCAGCTTGCGGGACTCTGGGGCCAACGTCCTGACTTTC
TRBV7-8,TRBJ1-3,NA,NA,CASSPSAKGNTIYF,TGTGCCAGCAGCCCATCTGCAAAGGGAAACACCATATATTTT
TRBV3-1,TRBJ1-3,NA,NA,CASSQESRSGNTIYF,TGTGCCAGCAGCCAAGAGAGCAGGTCTGGAAACACCATATATTTT
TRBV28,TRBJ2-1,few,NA,CASSLPAREQFF,TGTGCCAGCAGTCTCCCGGCGCGTGAGCAGTTCTTC
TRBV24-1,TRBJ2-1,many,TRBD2,CATSDHGLAYNEQFF,TGTGCCACCAGTGATCACGGACTAGCTTACAATGAGCAGTTCTTC
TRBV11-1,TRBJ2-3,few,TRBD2,CASSLGLAGARRSTDTQYF,TGTGCCAGCAGCTTAGGGCTAGCGGGAGCGCGGAGGAGCACAGATACGCAGTATTTT
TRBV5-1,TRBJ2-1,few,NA,CASSFVAVTAASYNEQFF,TGCGCCAGCAGCTTTGTCGCCGTGACAGCGGCATCCTACAATGAGCAGTTCTTC
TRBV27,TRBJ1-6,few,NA,CASSLSRGDNSPLHF,TGTGCCAGCAGTTTATCCCGAGGGGATAATTCACCCCTCCACTTT
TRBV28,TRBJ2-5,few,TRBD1,CASRSGDRKDFGTQYF,TGTGCCAGCAGGTCGGGGGACAGGAAGGATTTTGGGACCCAGTACTTC
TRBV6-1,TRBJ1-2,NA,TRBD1,CASREPGQPKGSYGYTF,TGTGCCAGCAGGGAACCGGGACAGCCTAAAGGGAGCTATGGCTACACCTTC
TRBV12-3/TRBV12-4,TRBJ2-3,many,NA,CASSHTDTQYF,TGTGCCAGCAGCCACACAGATACGCAGTATTTT